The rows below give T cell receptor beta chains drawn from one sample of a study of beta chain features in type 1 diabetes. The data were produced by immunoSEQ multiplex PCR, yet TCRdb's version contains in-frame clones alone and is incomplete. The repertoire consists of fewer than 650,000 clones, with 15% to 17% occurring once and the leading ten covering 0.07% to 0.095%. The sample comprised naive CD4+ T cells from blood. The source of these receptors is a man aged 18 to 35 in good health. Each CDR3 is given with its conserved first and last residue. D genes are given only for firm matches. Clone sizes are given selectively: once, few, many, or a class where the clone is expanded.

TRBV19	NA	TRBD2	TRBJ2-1	TGTGCCAGTAGTATACGACTAGCGGGTACTAATGGTTGGGACAATGAGCAGTTCTTC	CASSIRLAGTNGWDNEQFF
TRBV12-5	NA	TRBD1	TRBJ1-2	TGTGCTAGTGGTTTGGCCCGACAGGGAGGTAACTATGGCTACACCTTC	CASGLARQGGNYGYTF
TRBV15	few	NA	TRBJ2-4	TGTGCCACCAGCAGAGCAAGCCTTGGACAGCTCCTAGCCAAAAACATTCAGTACTTC	CATSRASLGQLLAKNIQYF
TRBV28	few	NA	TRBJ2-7	TGTGCCAGCAGAGAACCACAGGAACTCTACGAGCAGTACTTC	CASREPQELYEQYF
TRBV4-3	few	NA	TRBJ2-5	TGCGCCAGCAGCCAAGAGGGGCACCCGGGGACCCAGTACTTC	CASSQEGHPGTQYF
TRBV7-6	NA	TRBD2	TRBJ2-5	TGTGCCAGCAAACCCAGACTAGCGGGGCGACAAGAGACCCAGTACTTC	CASKPRLAGRQETQYF
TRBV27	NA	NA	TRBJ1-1	TGTGCCAGCAGTTTAAGGGGCACTGAAGCTTTCTTT	CASSLRGTEAFF
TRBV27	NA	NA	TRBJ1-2	TGTGCCAGCAGTTTATCACGGAGTCCCAATGGCTACACCTTC	CASSLSRSPNGYTF
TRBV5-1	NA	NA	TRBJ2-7	TGCGCCAGCAGCAAGCGGACTTCCTACGAGCAGTACTTC	CASSKRTSYEQYF
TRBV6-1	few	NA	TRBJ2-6	TGTGCCAGCAGTGATGGGGACCCCTTCCCCGCGGGGGCCAACGTCCTGACTTTC	CASSDGDPFPAGANVLTF
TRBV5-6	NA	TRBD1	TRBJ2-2	TGTGCCAGCAGCCGGGACAGTTGGAACACCGGGGAGCTGTTTTTT	CASSRDSWNTGELFF
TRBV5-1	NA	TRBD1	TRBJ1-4	TGCGCCAGCGGGGACAGCCTAAATGAAAAACTGTTTTTT	CASGDSLNEKLFF
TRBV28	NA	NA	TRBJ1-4	TGTGCCAGCAGCAAAGGGGTCTCGGGTAATGAAAAACTGTTTTTT	CASSKGVSGNEKLFF
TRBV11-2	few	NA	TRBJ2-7	TGTGCCAGCAGCCCTAACTACGAGCAGTACTTC	CASSPNYEQYF
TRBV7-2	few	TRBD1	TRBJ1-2	TGTGCCAGCAGCTTAGCCGCGGACAGGGCGCGGTATGGCTACACCTTC	CASSLAADRARYGYTF
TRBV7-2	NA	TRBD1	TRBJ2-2	TGTGCCAGCAGCTTAAGAGGGACAGGCACGAACACCGGGGAGCTGTTTTTT	CASSLRGTGTNTGELFF
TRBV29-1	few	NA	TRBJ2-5	TGCAGCGTTGGACAGGCCGCTCAAGAGACCCAGTACTTC	CSVGQAAQETQYF
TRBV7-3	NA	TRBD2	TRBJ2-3	TGTGCCAGCAGCTTGGGTAGCGGGAGGCAAGATACGCAGTATTTT	CASSLGSGRQDTQYF
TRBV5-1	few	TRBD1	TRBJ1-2	TGCGCCAGCAGCTTGGAGGCAGGGGGCTATGGCTACACCTTC	CASSLEAGGYGYTF
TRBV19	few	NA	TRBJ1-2	TGTGCCAGTAGTACCCTACAGTACGGCTACACCTTC	CASSTLQYGYTF
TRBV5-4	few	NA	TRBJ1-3	TGTGCCAGCAGCTTGGACGTGGGAGGAAACACCATATATTTT	CASSLDVGGNTIYF
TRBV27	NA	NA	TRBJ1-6	TGTGCCAGCAGTGCTCAGAGAGCACCCCTCCACTTT	CASSAQRAPLHF
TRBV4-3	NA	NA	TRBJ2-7	TGCGCCAGCAGCCGTAGTACCGGGTTCGAGCAGTACTTC	CASSRSTGFEQYF
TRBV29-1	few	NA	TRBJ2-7	TGCAGCGGAGTCGGGACGCAGTACCCCTACGAGCAGTACTTC	CSGVGTQYPYEQYF
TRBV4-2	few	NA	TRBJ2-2	TGTGCCAGCAGCCCCGGGACATCAACGAGCACCGGGGAGCTGTTTTTT	CASSPGTSTSTGELFF